This passage covers 8 T cell receptor beta chains from one sample sequenced in a study of T cells in Graves' hyperthyroidism and ophthalmopathy. The source material, RNA transcripts, was used to amplify TCR beta CDR3 regions. The HTBI set primed first-round TCR CDR3 RT-PCR. MiXCR, applied by TCRdb to the multiplex PCR reads, yields one record per CDR3 protein. In the table there are approximately 590,000 distinct CDR3 sequences, approximately 14% of which are singletons. The sequenced sample consisted of blood. Receptors originate from a woman aged 30 to 39 with Graves' hyperthyroidism.

This clonotype was counted ten times or more. The junction does not match germline at one end; this may be a read error. The V gene is TRBV7-2, the J gene TRBJ2-2; TRBD2 might be the D (5 bases). CDR3 size: 17 residues. Germline V gene lookup returns CDR1 SGHTA and CDR2 FQGNSA. CDR3 DNA: TGTGCCAGCAGCCTAGCACGGATTGGAGGACGGACCGGGGAGCTGTTTTTT. Translated, it gives CASSLARIGGRTGELFF.

This clonotype was seen ten or more times. This chain uses TRBV7-9 with TRBJ2-1; TRBD2 matches 8 bases. The CDR3 consists of 16 residues. Germline V gene lookup returns CDR1 SEHNR and CDR2 FQNEAQ (reference sequence). After removal of 2 bases from V and 5 bases from J, the junction contained 8 bases not matched to a gene. The CDR3, as DNA: TGTGCCAGCAGCTTAAGTTCAAGCGGGGGAAACAATGAGCAGTTCTTC. It codes for CASSLSSSGGNNEQFF.

This clonotype was counted ten times or more. The chain couples TRBV20-1 to TRBJ2-7; TRBD1 matches at 8 bases. CDR3 size: 16 residues. Germline V gene sequence: CDR1 DFQATT, CDR2 SNEGSKA (reference sequence). With V trimmed by 3 bases and J by 0 bases, 10 bases remained unmatched. The CDR3 loop reads CSASRTGTGISYEQYF. The CDR3 DNA reads as TGCAGTGCTAGCAGGACTGGGACAGGAATCTCCTACGAGCAGTACTTC.

This clonotype was seen ten or more times. This chain uses TRBV12-3 or TRBV12-4 with TRBJ2-1; D unclear. The germline V and J ends were trimmed by 6 bases and 0 bases, with 15 bases remaining between them. CDR3 length equals 16 residues. The CDR3: CASSPLFSGSYNEQFF. The CDR3 region has the DNA TGTGCCAGCAGCCCCCTGTTCTCTGGCTCCTACAATGAGCAGTTCTTC.

This clonotype was seen only a few times. The chain links TRBV9 to TRBJ1-6; D is unclear. V was trimmed by 0 bases and J by 0 bases, leaving 1 base between them. Germline lookup yields CDR1 SGDLS and CDR2 YYNGEE. This CDR3 contains 14 residues. The CDR3 protein is CASSVGSYNSPLHF. CDR3 nucleotide sequence: TGTGCCAGCAGCGTAGGCTCCTATAATTCACCCCTCCACTTT.

There are many counts of this clonotype. The chain combines TRBV12-3 or TRBV12-4 with TRBJ2-3, with a possible D match to TRBD1 (5 bases). CDR3 length: 15 residues. With 1 base removed from V and 1 base from J, the gap between germline ends came to 9 bases. DNA of the CDR3: TGTGCCAGCAGTTTAGACTGGGGCGGCACAGATACGCAGTATTTT. Translation gives CASSLDWGGTDTQYF.

In this sample, this clonotype turned up many times. The gene calls are TRBV7-3 and TRBJ2-1; 9 nucleotides line up with TRBD1. The CDR3 is 16 amino acids. J gave up 7 bases and V 2 bases, and 9 bases lay outside the gene matches. CDR1 is SGHTA, CDR2 FQGTGA, per germline. The CDR3 loop reads CASSLYVRQGENEQFF. The DNA of the CDR3 is TGTGCCAGCAGCTTATATGTGCGACAGGGGGAGAATGAGCAGTTCTTC. Together with reference TRBV7-3 and TRBJ2-1, the CDR3 gives the full variable domain: GAGVSQTPSNKVTEKGKYVELRCDPISGHTALYWYRQSLGQGPEFLIYFQGTGAADDSGLPNDRFFAVRPEGSVSTLKIQRTERGDSAVYLCASSLYVRQGENEQFFGPGTRLTVL.

This clonotype was counted between two and nine times. The chain carries TRBV4-3 and TRBJ1-1, with D unresolved. The V gene lost 0 bases and the J gene lost 4 bases, with 9 bases spanning the gap. Germline CDR1 is LGHNA and CDR2 is YSLEER. The CDR3 extends over 14 amino acids. The chain's CDR3 is CASSQDSTATEAFF. CDR3 nucleotide sequence: TGCGCCAGCAGCCAAGATTCCACGGCCACTGAAGCTTTCTTT.